The sequence of this T cell receptor beta chain was determined in a study of blood T cell repertoires in COVID-19 (dated by TCRdb to about 2020). Background for the entire study: Collaborator samples came from the United States, Italy and Spain and covered acute and convalescent phases of COVID-19. Where available, HLA class I and class II types were obtained from metadata supplied by the sample provider rather than from assay-based typing. Deeply sampled blood TCRbeta repertoires from subjects exposed to, actively infected with, or recovered from COVID-19 were included in the dataset. The material from the prospective study consisted of cDNA or gDNA derived from T cells, B-cell-depleted T cells, or PBMCs. A freely available public database, intended as a resource for researchers studying the immune response to SARS-CoV-2, is where the repertoires were released. Sample metadata almost always included a de-identified subject ID, COVID-19 status, age in years and sex. The samples were drawn from two sources: the first 160 participants of the ongoing ImmuneRACE study, and 1,000 to 1,500 subjects contributed by 6 global collaborators. Beyond this particular receptor, the publication reports: The quantity of clinical and demographic metadata differed by source and by participant and was supplied without curation.

About this clone itself: Its antigen is currently not known. Base quality data are lacking; no much larger clone is found one base away.

Relative to germline, V is missing 2 bases and J is missing 6 bases, with 2 bases of the junction outside any gene match. The CDR3 spans 15 residues, from the cysteine through the phenylalanine. CDR3 DNA only is kept here, 45 bases in frame from base 1. The germline V gene specifies SGDLS as CDR1 and YYNGEE as CDR2. TCRbeta CDR3 regions were amplified from genomic DNA by means of the immunoSEQ Assay, a bias-controlled multiplex PCR. The original pipeline was this. Within the assay, amplification of reference gene primers was used to estimate how many nucleated cells each sample contained. To quantify the absolute abundance of each unique TCRbeta CDR3 rearrangement, sequence reads were collapsed and filtered. Productive Simpson clonality was computed per sample as the square root of Simpson's diversity index over productive rearrangements. Not all clones reach the TCRdb copy of this immuneACCESS table, which keeps in-frame sequences only. Checked studies attribute under half of the gap to unresolved V genes and leave the rest unexplained. Clone size and the V and J calls come from that table; the DNA yielded D and trimming. The table for this sample lists about 64,000 clones; 86% of them were counted only once. Together, the top ten hold roughly 3.2% of the sample.

Whole blood was collected in K2EDTA tubes by collaborating institutions according to the institutions' own protocols. For TCRbeta analysis, collaborators shipped samples as frozen whole blood, isolated PBMCs, or DNA extracted from either of those sample types. The sequence was obtained from a man aged 50-59 years with active COVID-19. Recombination linked TRBV9 to TRBJ2-1; 13 of the junction bases match TRBD2. Sequenced sample: peripheral blood. The DNA is TGTGCCAGCAGCGTGACTAGCGGGAGGCGCAATGAGCAGTTCTTC. This gives the protein CASSVTSGRRNEQFF.